A selection of T cell receptor beta chains follows, all from one sample in a study of blood T cell repertoires in COVID-19. Assay: immunoSEQ multiplex PCR; the TCRdb copy retains only in-frame clones and omits some. Of about 240,000 clones in the sample, approximately 90% were seen once. Sequencing was performed on PBMCs or T cells enriched from blood (not recorded which). The receptors derive from a woman aged 25 to 39 who had recovered from COVID-19. Both conserved end residues are part of each CDR3. D genes are given only for firm matches. Not every row has a clone size; where given, it reads once, few, many or a size class.

12	.	TRBV29-1	.	TRBJ2-3	TGCAGCGCCGCACAGGGACCAGATACGCAGTATTTT	CSAAQGPDTQYF
17	.	TRBV4-2	.	TRBJ2-7	TGTGCCAGCAGCCAAGTGGGGGGGGGCTCAGTGGGTTACGAGCAGTACTTC	CASSQVGGGSVGYEQYF
14	.	TRBV28	.	TRBJ1-1	TGTGCCAGCAGTTCCCCCAGCGGGGGCACTGAAGCTTTCTTT	CASSSPSGGTEAFF
13	.	TRBV30	.	TRBJ1-5	TGTGCCTGGAGTCAACAGGGTGCCCAGCCCCAGCATTTT	CAWSQQGAQPQHF
13	.	TRBV19	.	TRBJ2-5	TGTGCCAGTAGTAACAGGGTATGGGAGACCCAGTACTTC	CASSNRVWETQYF
15	.	TRBV6-5	.	TRBJ2-7	TGTGCCAGCTCCCTACCCCGAAATGAGCCCTACGAGCAGTACTTC	CASSLPRNEPYEQYF
14	TRBD1	TRBV28	once	TRBJ1-4	TGTGCCAGCAGCCCTGACAGGGGCGAGGAAAAACTGTTTTTT	CASSPDRGEEKLFF
14	TRBD1	TRBV6-5	.	TRBJ2-3	TGTGCCAGCAGCCGGGACAGTTACACAGATACGCAGTATTTT	CASSRDSYTDTQYF
11	.	TRBV6-5	.	TRBJ2-4	TGTGCCAGCTCAAGGGAGAACATTCAGTACTTC	CASSRENIQYF
12	.	TRBV29-1	once	TRBJ2-5	TGCAGCGTTGCGGCAGGGGGGGAGACCCAGTACTTC	CSVAAGGETQYF
17	.	TRBV7-6	.	TRBJ1-6	TGTGCCAGCAGCTTCGGGGTTCTCCAGTCCTATAATTCACCCCTCCACTTT	CASSFGVLQSYNSPLHF
17	TRBD1	TRBV7-2	.	TRBJ1-2	TGTGCCAGCAGCTCTGCCCCCTCCGTTGGACAGGGGGAAGGCTACACCTTC	CASSSAPSVGQGEGYTF
16	.	TRBV6-2/TRBV6-3	.	TRBJ1-2	TGTGCCAGCAGTTACTCGAAGGTTGCGGGTGACTATGGCTACACCTTC	CASSYSKVAGDYGYTF
14	TRBD1	TRBV5-5	.	TRBJ1-1	TGTGCCAGCAGCCCCTGGGACAGCAACACTGAAGCTTTCTTT	CASSPWDSNTEAFF